This T cell receptor beta chain stems from a study of metastatic and nonmetastatic thyroid tumors. Turning to the study itself: Samples came from malignant and benign thyroid patients, and repertoires were compared across blood and tumor or nodule tissue.

From the PCR reads, TCRdb re-called clones with MiXCR. The sample lists about 16,000 clones, approximately 25% seen once, with over 15% in the top ten. Every patient was untreated before thyroid surgery. Trimming cost V 4 bases and J 7 bases; bases outside gene matches: 3. This CDR3 comprises 15 residues. In germline, CDR1 is LGHNA, CDR2 YSLEER. This clone was recorded a few times. The chain joins TRBV4-3 to TRBJ2-1; TRBD2 matches 14 bases. The TCR originated in a female donor with papillary thyroid cancer or a benign thyroid nodule (not recorded which). Some clones in this sample may be carry-over from other donors' samples. The sequenced sample was adjacent normal tissue. CDR3 DNA sequence: TGCGCCAGCAGCCGAGGGACTAGCGGGAGAAATGAGCAGTTCTTC. This gives the protein CASSRGTSGRNEQFF.